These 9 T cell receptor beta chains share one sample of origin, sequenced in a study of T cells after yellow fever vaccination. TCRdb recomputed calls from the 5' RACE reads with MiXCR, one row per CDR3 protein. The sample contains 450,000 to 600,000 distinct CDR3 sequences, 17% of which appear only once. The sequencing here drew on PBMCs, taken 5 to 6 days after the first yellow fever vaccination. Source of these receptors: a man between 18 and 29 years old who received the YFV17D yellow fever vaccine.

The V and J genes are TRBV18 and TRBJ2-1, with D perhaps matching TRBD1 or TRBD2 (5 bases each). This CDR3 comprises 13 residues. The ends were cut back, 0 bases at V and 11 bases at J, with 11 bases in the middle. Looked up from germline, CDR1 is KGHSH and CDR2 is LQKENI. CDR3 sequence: CASSPPGTEQQFF. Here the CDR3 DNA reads TGTGCCAGCTCACCACCCGGGACCGAGCAGCAGTTCTTC.

The CDR3 sequence: CASSELDTGRRSYEQYF. For the CDR3, the DNA is TGTGCCAGCAGTGAATTAGATACGGGCAGGCGCTCCTACGAGCAGTACTTC. The chain uses TRBV25-1 and TRBJ2-7; unclear D gene. There are 17 residues in the CDR3. Trimming took 1 base from V and 0 from J, leaving 16 bases between them. The germline CDR1 and CDR2 sequences are MGHDK and SYGVNS.

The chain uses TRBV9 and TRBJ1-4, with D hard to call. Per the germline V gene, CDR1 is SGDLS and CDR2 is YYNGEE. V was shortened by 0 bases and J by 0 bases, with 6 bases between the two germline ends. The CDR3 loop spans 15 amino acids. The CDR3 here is CASSVGVATNEKLFF. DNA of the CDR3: TGTGCCAGCAGCGTAGGCGTAGCAACTAATGAAAAACTGTTTTTT.

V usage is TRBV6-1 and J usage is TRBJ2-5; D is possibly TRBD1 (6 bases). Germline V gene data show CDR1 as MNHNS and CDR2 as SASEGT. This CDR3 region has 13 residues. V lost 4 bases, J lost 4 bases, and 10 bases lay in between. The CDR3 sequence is CASSGQDRETQYF. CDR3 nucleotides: TGTGCCAGCAGTGGACAGGACAGAGAGACCCAGTACTTC.

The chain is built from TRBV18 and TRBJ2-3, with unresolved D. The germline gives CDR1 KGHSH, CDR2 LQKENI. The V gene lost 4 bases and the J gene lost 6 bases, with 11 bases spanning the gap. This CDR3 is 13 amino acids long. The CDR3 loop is CASSRLHGDTQYF. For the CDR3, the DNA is TGTGCCAGCTCACGTCTTCATGGGGATACGCAGTATTTT.

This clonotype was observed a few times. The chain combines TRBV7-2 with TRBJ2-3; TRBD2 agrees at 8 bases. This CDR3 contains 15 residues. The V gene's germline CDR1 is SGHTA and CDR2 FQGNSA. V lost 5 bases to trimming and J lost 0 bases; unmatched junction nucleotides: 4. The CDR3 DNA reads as TGTGCCAGCAGCCGGGGGGGATCTAGCACAGATACGCAGTATTTT. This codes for CASSRGGSSTDTQYF.

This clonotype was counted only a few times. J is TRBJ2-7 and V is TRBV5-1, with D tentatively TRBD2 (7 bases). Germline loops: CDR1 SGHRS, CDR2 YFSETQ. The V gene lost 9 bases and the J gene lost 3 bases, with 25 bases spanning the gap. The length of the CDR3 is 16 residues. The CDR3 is CATHPRKGGDHYEQYF. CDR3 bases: TGCGCCACCCACCCCAGGAAAGGGGGGGACCACTACGAGCAGTACTTC.

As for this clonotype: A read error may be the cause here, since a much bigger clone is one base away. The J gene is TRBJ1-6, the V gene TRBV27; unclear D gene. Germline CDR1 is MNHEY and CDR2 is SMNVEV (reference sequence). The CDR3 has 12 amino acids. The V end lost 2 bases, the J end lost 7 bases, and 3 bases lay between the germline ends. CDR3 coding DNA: TGTGCCAGCAGTTTAAAAAATTCACCCCTCCACTTT. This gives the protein CASSLKNSPLHF.

As DNA, the CDR3 is TGTGCCAGCAGCCAAGATCTCGGACTAGCCCGCTCCTACAATGAGCAGTTCTTC. Translated: CASSQDLGLARSYNEQFF. The chain couples TRBV4-2 to TRBJ2-1; 8 bases align to TRBD2. V lost 0 bases to trimming and J lost 0 bases; unmatched junction nucleotides: 7. This CDR3 comprises 18 residues. Germline assignment: CDR1 LGHNA and CDR2 YNFKEQ.